Ten or more counts support the clone carrying this TCR beta chain. Authors of the study amplified TCR beta CDR3 regions from RNA transcripts. HTBI primers were employed in a first-round RT-PCR of the TCR CDR3. TCRdb reprocessed the multiplex PCR reads via MiXCR and lists one record per CDR3 protein. The repertoire holds a few hundred thousand distinct CDR3 sequences, with roughly 45% as singletons. The CDR3 covers 15 residues. CDR1 and CDR2 (germline): ENHRY, SYGVKD. V lost 0 bases, J lost 5 bases, and 13 bases lay in between. The data were obtained in a study of T cells in Graves' hyperthyroidism and ophthalmopathy.

The J gene is TRBJ2-5, the V gene TRBV10-3; D call uncertain. Input material: peripheral blood or thyroid tissue (not recorded which). This TCR was recovered from an adult woman with Graves' disease, either hyperthyroidism or ophthalmopathy (not recorded which). The CDR3 coding sequence is TGTGCCATCAGTGAGTCGACGGGTCTGGGGGAGACCCAGTACTTC. Translation gives CAISESTGLGETQYF.